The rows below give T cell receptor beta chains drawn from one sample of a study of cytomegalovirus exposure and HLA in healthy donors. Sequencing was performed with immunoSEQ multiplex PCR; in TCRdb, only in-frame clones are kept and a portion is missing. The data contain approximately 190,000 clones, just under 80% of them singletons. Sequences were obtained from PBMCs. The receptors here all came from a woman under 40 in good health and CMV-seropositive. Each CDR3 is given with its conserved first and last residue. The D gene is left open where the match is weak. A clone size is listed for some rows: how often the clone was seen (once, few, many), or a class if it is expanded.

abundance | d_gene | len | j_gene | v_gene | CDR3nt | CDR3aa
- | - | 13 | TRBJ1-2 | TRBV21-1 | TGTGCCAGCCGAGACAGGGGTGGCTATGGCTACACCTTC | CASRDRGGYGYTF
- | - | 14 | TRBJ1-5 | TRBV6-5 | TGTGCCAGCAGTTGGACAAGCAGCAATCAGCCCCAGCATTTT | CASSWTSSNQPQHF
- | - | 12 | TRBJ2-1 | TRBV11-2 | TGTGCCAGCAGCGACTCGATCTATGAGCAGTTCTTC | CASSDSIYEQFF
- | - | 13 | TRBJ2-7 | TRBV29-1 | TGCAGCGTCCCCTCACCTAGAACCTACGAGCAGTACTTC | CSVPSPRTYEQYF
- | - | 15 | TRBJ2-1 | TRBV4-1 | TGCGCCAGCAGCCAATCTTTTACCTCTAACCTTGAGCAGTTCTTC | CASSQSFTSNLEQFF
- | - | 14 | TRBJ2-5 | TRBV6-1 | TGTGCCAGCAGTGTCCGGAGATTCCAAGAGACCCAGTACTTC | CASSVRRFQETQYF
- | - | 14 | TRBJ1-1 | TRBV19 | TGTGCCAGCTGGACAGCGAACACGAACACTGAAGCTTTCTTT | CASWTANTNTEAFF
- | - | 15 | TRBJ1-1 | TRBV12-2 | TGTGCAAGTCGCTTATCCCAGACGCGGGGCGTTGGAGCTTTCTTT | CASRLSQTRGVGAFF
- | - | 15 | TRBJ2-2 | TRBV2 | TGTGCCAGCAGTGAAGTACAAATGAACACCGGGGAGCTGTTTTTT | CASSEVQMNTGELFF
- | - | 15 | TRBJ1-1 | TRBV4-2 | TGTGCCAGCAGCCAAGTGGACAGCCTGAACACTGAAGCTTTCTTT | CASSQVDSLNTEAFF
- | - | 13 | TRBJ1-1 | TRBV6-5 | TGTGCCAGCAGCCCCAGGGTGAACACTGAAGCTTTCTTT | CASSPRVNTEAFF
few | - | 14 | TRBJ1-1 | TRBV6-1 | TGTGCCAGCACGGCCCGCAGGGAAGACACTGAAGCTTTCTTT | CASTARREDTEAFF
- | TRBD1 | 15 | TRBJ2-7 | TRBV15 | TGTGCCACCAGCCGGGGACAGGGGATTTTCTACGAGCAGTACTTC | CATSRGQGIFYEQYF
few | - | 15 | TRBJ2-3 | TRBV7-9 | TGTGCCAGCAGCCCCCCCGAAATAAGCAGGCATACGCAGTATTTT | CASSPPEISRHTQYF
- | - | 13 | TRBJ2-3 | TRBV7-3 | TGTGCCAGCAGCCAAATGGGGCCCGATACGCAGTATTTT | CASSQMGPDTQYF
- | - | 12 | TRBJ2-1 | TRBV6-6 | TGTGCCAGCAGTTTTAGCTGGGATGAGCAGTTCTTC | CASSFSWDEQFF
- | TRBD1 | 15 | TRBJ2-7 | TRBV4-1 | TGCGCCAGCAGCCCCGCGGGACAGGGGGCAAGGGAGCAGTACTTC | CASSPAGQGAREQYF
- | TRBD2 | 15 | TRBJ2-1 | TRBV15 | TGTGCCACCAGCAGGGAGTCGACTAGCCAAATGAAGCAGTTCTTC | CATSRESTSQMKQFF
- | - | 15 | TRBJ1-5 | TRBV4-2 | TGTGCCAGCAGCGAGGAAGGACAGTTAAGTCAGCCCCAGCATTTT | CASSEEGQLSQPQHF
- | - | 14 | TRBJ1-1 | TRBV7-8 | TGTGCCAGCAGCTTATCGACGGGGGTCACTGAAGCTTTCTTT | CASSLSTGVTEAFF
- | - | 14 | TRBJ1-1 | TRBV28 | TGTGCCAGCAGTTTAATGGGGGGGAACACTGAAGCTTTCTTT | CASSLMGGNTEAFF
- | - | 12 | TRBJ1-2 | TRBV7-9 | TGTGCCAGCAGCTTAGCAGGGAGAGGCTACACCTTC | CASSLAGRGYTF
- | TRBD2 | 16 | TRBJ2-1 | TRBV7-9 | TGTGCCAGCAGCTCCCGGACTAGCGGGAGGATCAATGAGCAGTTCTTC | CASSSRTSGRINEQFF
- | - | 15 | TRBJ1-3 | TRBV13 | TGTGCCAGCAGCTTAGGACAGAATCCCGGAAACACCATATATTTT | CASSLGQNPGNTIYF
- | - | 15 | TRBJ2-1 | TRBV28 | TGTGCCAGCAGCCTTCCCCAGGGTTGGAGCAATGAGCAGTTCTTC | CASSLPQGWSNEQFF
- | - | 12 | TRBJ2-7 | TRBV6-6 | TGTGCCAGCAGGGGCGACTCCTACGAGCAGTACTTC | CASRGDSYEQYF
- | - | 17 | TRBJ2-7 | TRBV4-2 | TGTGCCAGCAGCCAAGGAAAATCCGGCGTAGCCTCCTACGAGCAGTACTTC | CASSQGKSGVASYEQYF
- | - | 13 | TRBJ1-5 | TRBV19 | TGTGCCAGTACGACAGGTTTCAATCAGCCCCAGCATTTT | CASTTGFNQPQHF
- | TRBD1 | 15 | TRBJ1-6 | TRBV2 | TGTGCCAGCTCCCCAACACAGGGGGCGAATTCACCCCTCCACTTT | CASSPTQGANSPLHF
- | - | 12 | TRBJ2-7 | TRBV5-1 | TGCGCCAGCAGCTCCTCGTTGTACGAGCAGTACTTC | CASSSSLYEQYF
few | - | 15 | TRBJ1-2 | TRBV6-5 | TGTGCCAGCAGTTCCGGACTCAGTCTGGGCTATGGCTACACCTTC | CASSSGLSLGYGYTF
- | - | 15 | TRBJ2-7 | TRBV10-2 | TGCGCCATTCGGTCGCTAGGTAGGAGCTCCTACGAGCAGTACTTC | CAIRSLGRSSYEQYF
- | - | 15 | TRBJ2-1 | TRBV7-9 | TGTGCCAGCAGCTTAGCCCGGGGACTTTACAATGAGCAGTTCTTC | CASSLARGLYNEQFF
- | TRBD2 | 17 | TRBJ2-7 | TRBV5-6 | TGTGCCAGCAGCTTGGTACTAGCGGGAGTGGCGCGCGACGAGCAGTACTTC | CASSLVLAGVARDEQYF
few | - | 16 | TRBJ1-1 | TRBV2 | TGTGCCAGCAGTGAAGCCGGGAGGTGGATGAACACTGAAGCTTTCTTT | CASSEAGRWMNTEAFF
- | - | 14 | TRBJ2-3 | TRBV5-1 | TGCGCCAGCATGGGTAGGGGATGGACAGATACGCAGTATTTT | CASMGRGWTDTQYF
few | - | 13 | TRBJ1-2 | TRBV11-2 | TGTGCCAGCAGCTATCCGGGGTCGGCTGGCTACACCTTC | CASSYPGSAGYTF
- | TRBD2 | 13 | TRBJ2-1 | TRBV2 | TGTGCCAGCAGAGCGGGAGGGTCGGATGAGCAGTTCTTC | CASRAGGSDEQFF
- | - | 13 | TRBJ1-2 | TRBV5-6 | TGTGCCAGCAGCCAGACGGGTTTTCTGGGGGGGACCTTC | CASSQTGFLGGTF
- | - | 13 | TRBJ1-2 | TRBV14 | TGTGCCAGCAGCCAGTCTACGGACTATGGCTACACCTTC | CASSQSTDYGYTF